The 26 T cell receptor beta chains reported below all come from one sample, sequenced in a study of T cell responses to AZD1222 COVID-19 vaccine. Method: immunoSEQ multiplex PCR; TCRdb's copy keeps in-frame clones and lacks some. In the table there are about 92,000 clones, roughly 87% of which are singletons. Sample: peripheral blood, taken on day 0 of AZD1222 vaccination. These receptors all stem from an adult in good health.

The chain recombines TRBV5-1 with TRBJ2-7; weak D call: TRBD2 (5 bases). The CDR3 has 15 residues. Germline loops: CDR1 SGHRS, CDR2 YFSETQ. V was pared by 0 bases and J by 2 bases, with 12 bases between. The CDR3 bases are TGCGCCAGCAGCTTGGACCCGTCCGGGACCTACGAGCAGTACTTC. This sequence encodes CASSLDPSGTYEQYF.

This clone was recorded a few times. Compared with germline, one end of the junction differs, possibly owing to a read error. The J gene is TRBJ1-6, the V gene TRBV28; 7 nucleotides align to TRBD1. Germline V gene sequence: CDR1 MDHEN, CDR2 SYDVKM. CDR3 length equals 12 residues. In DNA form, the CDR3 reads TGTGCCAGCAGTTTGAGCCGAGGGGACAGCAACTTT. Translating gives CASSLSRGDSNF.

This clone occurred once. This rearrangement joins TRBV5-8 to TRBJ1-4; TRBD1 agrees at 7 bases. Germline V CDR1 and CDR2: SGHTS, YDEGEE. V gave up 3 bases and J gave up 2 bases; unmatched junction bases: 19. CDR3 size: 20 residues. The CDR3 nucleotides are TGTGCCAGCAGCTGGGGGACAATATGGACAGGATCAGGCACTAATGAAAAACTGTTTTTT. This encodes CASSWGTIWTGSGTNEKLFF.

The V and J genes are TRBV20-1 and TRBJ2-5; D remains unclear. This CDR3 is 13 amino acids long. Looked up from germline, CDR1 is DFQATT and CDR2 is SNEGSKA (reference sequence). V was cut by 3 bases and J by 0 bases, with 8 bases left in between. The CDR3 region is CSASPEYQETQYF. The CDR3 coding sequence is TGCAGTGCTAGTCCAGAGTACCAAGAGACCCAGTACTTC.

This clone was counted between two and nine times. V and J are TRBV28 and TRBJ1-1; D uncertain. This CDR3 region has 13 residues. The germline CDR1 and CDR2 sequences are MDHEN and SYDVKM. The germline V and J ends were trimmed by 3 bases and 10 bases, with 15 bases remaining between them. The DNA of the CDR3 is TGTGCCAGCAGTTTCGCCCAGGAGGGCCGAGCTTTCTTT. It specifies CASSFAQEGRAFF.

The sample holds one count of this clone. This chain connects TRBV5-5 to TRBJ2-2; D remains ambiguous. Trimming cost V 4 bases and J 8 bases, with 9 bases left between them. CDR1 SGHKS and CDR2 YYEKEE come from the germline V gene (reference sequence). This CDR3 is 12 amino acids long. The CDR3 DNA reads as TGTGCCAGCAGCGCTGCTGAGGGGGAGCTGTTTTTT. Residues: CASSAAEGELFF. The full variable domain, its missing parts supplied by reference TRBV5-5 and TRBJ2-2, is DAGVTQSPTHLIKTRGQQVTLRCSPISGHKSVSWYQQVLGQGPQFIFQYYEKEERGRGNFPDRFSARQFPNYSSELNVNALLLGDSALYLCASSAAEGELFFGEGSRLTVL.

The gene calls are TRBV6-2 or TRBV6-3 and TRBJ2-1; 8 positions agree with TRBD2. The CDR3 length is 17 residues. Unmatched junction bases numbered 15, after V lost 6 bases and J lost 5 bases. CDR1 and CDR2 (germline): MNHEY, SVGEGT. The CDR3 DNA sequence: TGTGCCAGCAGCCGTCTGACCGGGACTAGGGCTCACAATGAGCAGTTCTTC. Translating it yields CASSRLTGTRAHNEQFF.

The chain is built from TRBV5-1 and TRBJ2-1, with 9 bases identical to TRBD1. Germline CDR1 reads SGHRS; CDR2 reads YFSETQ. CDR3 length equals 15 residues. V was pared by 1 base and J by 7 bases, with 6 bases of the junction left unmatched. CDR3 DNA sequence: TGCGCCAGCAGCTTGTGGGACAGGGTAGGGAATGAGCAGTTCTTC. The encoded protein is CASSLWDRVGNEQFF.

The gene calls are TRBV12-3 or TRBV12-4 and TRBJ2-1; possible D gene TRBD1, 5 bases. The V end lost 6 bases, the J end lost 9 bases, and 12 bases lay between the germline ends. This CDR3 region has 12 residues. CDR3 protein: CASRRGLGEQFF. The CDR3 coding sequence is TGTGCCAGCAGAAGGGGCCTCGGTGAGCAGTTCTTC.

The CDR3 region is CASSPGQQVVYEQYF. The CDR3 bases are TGTGCCAGCAGTCCCGGACAGCAGGTCGTCTACGAGCAGTACTTC. The chain recombines TRBV28 with TRBJ2-7; possible D gene TRBD1, 6 bases. CDR1 is MDHEN, CDR2 SYDVKM, per germline. Trimming removed 5 bases from V and 3 bases from J, with 17 bases in between. There are 15 residues in the CDR3.

V gene TRBV30 combines with J gene TRBJ1-3; D ambiguous. Germline assignment: CDR1 GTSNPN and CDR2 SVGIG (reference sequence). V was clipped by 1 base and J by 5 bases, with 12 bases between them. This CDR3 is 14 amino acids long. This CDR3 is CAWSGKGSRNTIYF. Written as DNA, the CDR3 is TGTGCCTGGAGTGGTAAAGGGTCCCGAAACACCATATATTTT.

This rearrangement joins TRBV11-1 to TRBJ1-1; D gene unclear. Looked up from germline, CDR1 is SGHAT and CDR2 is FQDESV (reference sequence). The CDR3 spans 16 residues. Trimming pared 5 bases from V and 3 bases from J, leaving 19 bases between. The CDR3 sequence: CASSPMGSPIYTEAFF. CDR3 in DNA: TGTGCCAGCAGCCCAATGGGCAGCCCGATCTACACTGAAGCTTTCTTT.

The chain joins TRBV24-1 to TRBJ1-2; 12 bases line up with TRBD1. The ends lost 3 bases at V and 4 bases at J; junction bases unmatched: 17. CDR1 is KGHDR and CDR2 is SFDVKD in the germline V gene. This CDR3 region has 20 residues. The CDR3 DNA follows: TGTGCCACCAGTGATCCACGAAACCGGGACAGGGGGCGAAGAACCTATGGCTACACCTTC. Translation: CATSDPRNRDRGRRTYGYTF.

As regards this clone: Sequence at one end of the junction differs from germline and may be a read error. This chain uses TRBV29-1 with TRBJ1-2; weak D call: TRBD1 (6 bases). CDR1 is SQVTM and CDR2 is ANQGSEA in the germline V gene. CDR3 size: 12 residues. As DNA, the CDR3 is TGCAGCGTGGAGGGGGAGGTACCGGGAGCCTCCTTC. It yields the protein CSVEGEVPGASF.

The V and J genes are TRBV29-1 and TRBJ2-1; D not resolved. The V gene lost 3 bases and the J gene lost 0 bases, with 15 bases spanning the gap. Germline-derived CDR1 and CDR2 are SQVTM and ANQGSEA. The CDR3 contains 16 residues. The CDR3 DNA is TGCAGCGTTGACCTCGAAGGGTACAGCTCCTACAATGAGCAGTTCTTC. Translated: CSVDLEGYSSYNEQFF.

This chain links TRBV13 with TRBJ1-1, with D unresolved. Germline lookup yields CDR1 PRHDT and CDR2 FYEKMQ (reference sequence). The CDR3 runs to 14 residues. Trimming pared 0 bases from V and 4 bases from J, leaving 9 bases between. The CDR3 DNA reads TGTGCCAGCAGCTTAGGCCCCCCGGGCACTGAAGCTTTCTTT. Translated: CASSLGPPGTEAFF.

The chain joins TRBV7-9 to TRBJ1-1; D call uncertain. CDR1 is SEHNR, CDR2 FQNEAQ, per germline (reference sequence). Trimming took 0 bases from V and 2 from J, leaving 7 bases between them. This CDR3 is built from 14 residues. CDR3 DNA sequence: TGTGCCAGCAGCTTAGCGGGTTATAACACTGAAGCTTTCTTT. Translating gives CASSLAGYNTEAFF.

Concerning this clone itself: The same CDR3 arises from other DNA sequences in this sample as well. This rearrangement joins TRBV9 to TRBJ1-1; the D is unclear. Trimming cost V 0 bases and J 1 base, with 4 bases left between them. The CDR3 covers 13 residues. CDR1 is SGDLS and CDR2 is YYNGEE in the germline V gene. CDR3 nucleotide sequence: TGTGCCAGCAGCGTAGCAGGGAACACTGAAGCTTTCTTT. Its translation is CASSVAGNTEAFF.

This clone occurred once. This rearrangement joins TRBV6-6 to TRBJ2-5, with D tentatively TRBD2 (6 bases). Germline-derived CDR1 and CDR2 are MNHNY and SVGAGI (reference sequence). The CDR3 extends over 16 amino acids. Deletions cut 7 bases from V and 3 bases from J, with 21 bases between. The CDR3 sequence: CASTFERGGLKETQYF. CDR3 nucleotide sequence: TGTGCCAGCACCTTCGAAAGGGGAGGTTTAAAAGAGACCCAGTACTTC.

This chain connects TRBV5-8 to TRBJ2-4; the D gene is possibly TRBD2 (5 bases). The CDR3 is made up of 13 amino acids. V dropped 0 bases and J dropped 8 bases, with 9 bases sitting between them. The germline V gene encodes CDR1 SGHTS and CDR2 YDEGEE. The CDR3 loop reads CASSLGGIYIQYF. In nucleotides, the CDR3 is TGTGCCAGCAGCTTGGGAGGGATTTACATTCAGTACTTC. Supplemented by reference TRBV5-8 and TRBJ2-4, the full variable domain reads EAGVTQSPTHLIKTRGQQATLRCSPISGHTSVYWYQQALGLGLQFLLWYDEGEERNRGNFPPRFSGRQFPNYSSELNVNALELEDSALYLCASSLGGIYIQYFGAGTRLSVL.

The J gene is TRBJ2-5, the V gene TRBV6-5, with D unclear. The CDR3 runs 13 residues. V was pared by 4 bases and J by 5 bases, with 11 bases between. Germline CDR1 and CDR2: MNHEY and SVGAGI. Written as DNA, the CDR3 is TGTGCCAGCAGTTCCCGGGCTCGGGAGACCCAGTACTTC. Translating gives CASSSRARETQYF.

The V and J genes are TRBV6-2 or TRBV6-3 and TRBJ1-4, with D possibly TRBD1 on 6 matching bases. CDR3 size: 14 residues. Trimming left V 3 bases short and J 8 bases short, with 13 bases between. Per germline, CDR1 MNHEY and CDR2 SVGEGT. In DNA form, the CDR3 reads TGTGCCAGCAGTTATCCAGGGGAGGAGGAAAAACTGTTTTTT. This encodes CASSYPGEEEKLFF.

This clone was picked up a small number of times. This rearrangement joins TRBV6-6 to TRBJ1-5, with 11 bases that match TRBD1. The CDR3 runs to 15 residues. V dropped 4 bases and J dropped 6; count of bases not matched to a gene: 5. CDR1 and CDR2 (germline): MNHNY, SVGAGI (reference sequence). The CDR3 DNA reads as TGTGCCAGCAGTTTAGGACAGGGGGCATTTCAGCCCCAGCATTTT. Amino acid sequence: CASSLGQGAFQPQHF.

V is TRBV9 and J is TRBJ1-5, with D possibly TRBD1 on 5 matching bases. Germline CDR1 SGDLS, CDR2 YYNGEE. This CDR3 is built from 15 residues. Trimming removed 0 bases from V and 3 bases from J, with 10 bases in between. CDR3 in amino acids: CASSVDLGANQPQHF. For the CDR3, the DNA is TGTGCCAGCAGCGTAGATTTAGGGGCCAATCAGCCCCAGCATTTT.

The chain uses TRBV7-9 and TRBJ1-2; D remains ambiguous. The CDR3 loop spans 14 amino acids. Looked up from germline, CDR1 is SEHNR and CDR2 is FQNEAQ (reference sequence). The V end lost 1 base, the J end lost 3 bases, and 9 bases lay between the germline ends. CDR3 protein: CASSLVVADYGYTF. The CDR3 bases are TGTGCCAGCAGCTTAGTGGTAGCAGACTATGGCTACACCTTC.

CDR3 protein: CASSLLQGATNYGYTF. The DNA for the CDR3 is TGTGCCAGCAGCCTTTTACAGGGGGCGACTAACTATGGCTACACCTTC. This chain connects TRBV7-6 to TRBJ1-2; 9 bases are a match to TRBD1. V lost 5 bases to trimming and J lost 0 bases; unmatched junction nucleotides: 7. This CDR3 has 16 amino acids. Germline lookup yields CDR1 SGHVS and CDR2 FNYEAQ. Filled out from reference TRBV7-6 and TRBJ1-2, the complete variable domain reads GAGVSQSPRYKVTKRGQDVALRCDPISGHVSLYWYRQALGQGPEFLTYFNYEAQQDKSGLPNDRFSAERPEGSISTLTIQRTEQRDSAMYRCASSLLQGATNYGYTFGSGTRLTVV.